These 19 T cell receptor beta chains were sequenced from one sample in a study of monozygotic twins with cystic fibrosis. Repertoires were generated with immunoSEQ multiplex PCR, while TCRdb's copy carries only in-frame clones and drops some. The sample carries 30,000 to 35,000 clones, nearly 98% recorded once. Sequenced: blood. These receptors were obtained from a girl aged 2 to 10 with cystic fibrosis.

The chain recombines TRBV20-1 with TRBJ2-4; D uncertain. The CDR3 totals 11 residues. Trimming removed 0 bases at V and 8 bases at J, with 5 bases between. In germline, CDR1 is DFQATT, CDR2 SNEGSKA (reference sequence). The chain's CDR3 is CSARDVDIQYF. The CDR3 coding sequence is TGCAGTGCTAGAGATGTCGACATTCAGTACTTC.

This rearrangement joins TRBV5-8 to TRBJ2-7, with D possibly being TRBD2 (6 bases). Germline assignment: CDR1 SGHTS and CDR2 YDEGEE. The ends were cut back, 4 bases at V and 2 bases at J, with 19 bases in the middle. The CDR3 runs to 16 residues. CDR3 sequence: CASSLLPGLTPYEQYF. As DNA, the CDR3 is TGTGCCAGCAGCCTTCTACCGGGACTGACTCCCTACGAGCAGTACTTC.

The chain employs TRBV9 and TRBJ2-3, with D possibly TRBD2 on 5 matching bases. The CDR3 spans 15 residues. The germline V gene encodes CDR1 SGDLS and CDR2 YYNGEE. The V gene lost 0 bases and the J gene lost 1 base, with 9 bases spanning the gap. CDR3 amino acids: CASSVVPEGTDTQYF. Written as DNA, the CDR3 is TGTGCCAGCAGCGTAGTACCGGAGGGCACAGATACGCAGTATTTT.

The chain is built from TRBV28 and TRBJ2-5; TRBD2 agrees at 8 bases. Germline V gene data show CDR1 as MDHEN and CDR2 as SYDVKM. The CDR3 is 14 residues long. The ends lost 4 bases at V and 1 base at J; junction bases unmatched: 2. The CDR3 loop is CASSSTSGQETQYF. The DNA of the CDR3 is TGTGCCAGCAGTTCAACTAGCGGCCAAGAGACCCAGTACTTC. Looking up the rest from reference TRBV28 and TRBJ2-5 gives the full variable domain: DVKVTQSSRYLVKRTGEKVFLECVQDMDHENMFWYRQDPGLGLRLIYFSYDVKMKEKGDIPEGYSVSREKKERFSLILESASTNQTSMYLCASSSTSGQETQYFGPGTRLLVL.

This clone was counted a single time. This chain joins TRBV6-1 and TRBJ1-2, with D possibly TRBD1 on 6 matching bases. The V end lost 5 bases, the J end lost 1 base, and 11 bases lay between the germline ends. This CDR3 comprises 14 residues. The germline CDR1 and CDR2 sequences are MNHNS and SASEGT. Here the CDR3 DNA reads TGTGCCAGCAGTCCGGGGGCCGATAACTATGGCTACACCTTC. Translated: CASSPGADNYGYTF.

To note about this clone: The missing conserved phenylalanine or tryptophan at the end of this CDR3 makes a read error likely. The limits of the CDR3 on the DNA are not certain, so only TCRdb's listed CDR3 is given. This chain links TRBV18 with TRBJ1-2; the table calls TRBD1, which could not be checked here. CDR1 is KGHSH, CDR2 LQKENI, per germline. The CDR3 extends over 13 residues, inclusive of both ends. The chain's CDR3 is CASSPPRRQKNFY.

The chain recombines TRBV5-1 with TRBJ1-2, with 9 bases that match TRBD1. CDR1 and CDR2 from the germline V gene are SGHRS and YFSETQ. The V and J ends lost 2 bases and 6 bases, in that order; junction bases with no gene match: 8. The CDR3 contains 15 residues. For the CDR3, the DNA is TGCGCCAGCAGCTTACCCCGGGACAGGGTGGATGGCTACACCTTC. Encoded protein: CASSLPRDRVDGYTF.

The chain uses TRBV15 and TRBJ1-3; D is ambiguous. Trimming took 0 bases from V and 0 from J, leaving 9 bases between them. The CDR3 loop spans 16 amino acids. The V gene's germline CDR1 is LNHNV and CDR2 YYDKDF (reference sequence). This CDR3 is CATSRERLFSGNTIYF. CDR3 in DNA: TGTGCCACCAGCAGAGAGAGGCTCTTCTCTGGAAACACCATATATTTT. Using reference TRBV15 and TRBJ1-3 for the parts outside the CDR3, the full variable domain is DAMVIQNPRYQVTQFGKPVTLSCSQTLNHNVMYWYQQKSSQAPKLLFHYYDKDFNNEADTPDNFQSRRPNTSFCFLDIRSPGLGDTAMYLCATSRERLFSGNTIYFGEGSWLTVV.

The chain links TRBV6-1 to TRBJ1-5; no reliable D call. Germline values: CDR1 MNHNS, CDR2 SASEGT. The CDR3 covers 14 residues. V gave up 7 bases and J gave up 2 bases, with 12 bases separating them. CDR3 in amino acids: CASTKGDRNQPQHF. The DNA of the CDR3 is TGTGCCAGCACTAAGGGAGATCGCAATCAGCCCCAGCATTTT.

This chain links TRBV6-1 with TRBJ1-1, with TRBD1 matching 7 bases. The CDR3 covers 15 residues. From germline, CDR1 is MNHNS and CDR2 SASEGT. V lost 3 bases and J lost 4; bases outside the gene matches: 8. The CDR3 coding sequence is TGTGCCAGCAGTGACATTTATGGGACAGCCACTGAAGCTTTCTTT. This codes for CASSDIYGTATEAFF.

CDR3 region: CASSPPFRTEAFF. The CDR3 DNA is TGTGCCAGCAGTCCACCGTTTCGAACTGAAGCTTTCTTT. The J gene is TRBJ1-1, the V gene TRBV28; the D is unclear. CDR1 and CDR2 (germline): MDHEN, SYDVKM. The CDR3 is 13 residues long. The germline V and J ends were trimmed by 5 bases and 5 bases, with 12 bases remaining between them.

The chain uses TRBV7-8 and TRBJ1-5; no reliable D call. This CDR3 is 15 amino acids long. The V and J ends lost 1 base and 2 bases respectively, with 9 bases between them. The germline CDR1 and CDR2 sequences are SGHVS and FQNEAQ. CDR3 nucleotides: TGTGCCAGCAGCTTAGGGGGTAGGGGCAATCAGCCCCAGCATTTT. Encoded protein: CASSLGGRGNQPQHF.

The chain recombines TRBV30 with TRBJ2-7; perhaps TRBD1 as D (5 bases). With 5 bases removed from V and 9 bases from J, the gap between germline ends came to 26 bases. This CDR3 comprises 15 residues. Germline V gives CDR1 GTSNPN, CDR2 SVGIG (reference sequence). CDR3 bases: TGTGCCTGGTCCTATGAATGGGGCAGAAGTAGTGGGCAGTACTTC. Amino acid sequence: CAWSYEWGRSSGQYF.

The CDR3 DNA sequence: TGTGCCAGCAGCAGAGGGGCGTTTGAGCAGTTCTTC. Translating gives CASSRGAFEQFF. The chain couples TRBV14 to TRBJ2-1; perhaps D is TRBD1 or TRBD2 (5 bases each). The CDR3 extends over 12 amino acids. V gave up 5 bases and J gave up 9 bases, with 11 bases separating them. Looked up from germline, CDR1 is SGHDN and CDR2 is FVKESK.

The chain employs TRBV19 and TRBJ1-2, with D uncertain. Trimming left V 6 bases short and J 2 bases short, with 13 bases between. CDR1 is LNHDA, CDR2 SQIVND, per germline (reference sequence). The CDR3 loop spans 14 amino acids. CDR3 DNA: TGTGCCAGTAGCCAGACGGACGGAAACTATGGCTACACCTTC. It translates to CASSQTDGNYGYTF.

V and J are TRBV29-1 and TRBJ2-1, with TRBD2 matching 7 bases. Germline values: CDR1 SQVTM, CDR2 ANQGSEA. The V and J ends lost 5 bases and 0 bases, in that order; junction bases with no gene match: 19. The CDR3 length is 19 residues. The DNA for the CDR3 is TGCAGCGTTCTACCCAGGTTTCTAGCGGCCTCGAGCTCCTACAATGAGCAGTTCTTC. The encoded protein is CSVLPRFLAASSSYNEQFF.

The chain links TRBV30 to TRBJ1-2; D is uncertain. CDR1 is GTSNPN and CDR2 is SVGIG in the germline V gene (reference sequence). V lost 5 bases, J lost 1 base, and 5 bases lay in between. There are 11 residues in the CDR3. The CDR3 nucleotides are TGTGCCTGGTACTTTAACTATGGCTACACCTTC. It encodes CAWYFNYGYTF.

J is TRBJ1-5 and V is TRBV15; perhaps TRBD1 as D (5 bases). Germline CDR1 is LNHNV and CDR2 is YYDKDF (reference sequence). This CDR3 has 19 residues. Trimming removed 4 bases from V and 0 bases from J, with 22 bases in between. CDR3 amino acids: CATSTLGDRSRYSNQPQHF. The CDR3 coding sequence is TGTGCCACCAGCACCCTTGGAGACAGAAGTCGTTATAGCAATCAGCCCCAGCATTTT.

The V gene is TRBV28, the J gene TRBJ2-2; D is undetermined. V was shortened by 6 bases and J by 1 base, with 6 bases between the two germline ends. The V gene's germline CDR1 is MDHEN and CDR2 SYDVKM. The CDR3 is 13 residues long. CDR3 sequence: CASSRENTGELFF. The CDR3 nucleotides are TGTGCCAGCAGCCGTGAGAACACCGGGGAGCTGTTTTTT.